This TCR beta chain was recovered during a study of response to subunit inactivated influenza vaccine. Overall study results and limits: Seasonal influenza vaccination, on each occasion, was suggested by the authors to recruit few new T cells.

Concerning this clonotype itself: The target antigen is unknown.

Germline CDR1 is MNHEY and CDR2 is SMNVEV (reference sequence). The germline V and J ends were trimmed by 4 bases and 0 bases, with 16 bases remaining between them. This CDR3 contains 16 residues. MiXCR was run by TCRdb on the RT-PCR reads, yielding one entry per CDR3 protein. The repertoire holds about 780,000 distinct CDR3 sequences, with 15% to 20% as singletons. The material sequenced was PBMCs from blood, taken 4 to 6 days after vaccination. The rearrangement links TRBV27 to TRBJ2-7; maybe TRBD1 (5 bases). The sequence was obtained from a man aged 45-65 years who received an inactivated influenza vaccine. Here the CDR3 reads CASSSPSRVGSYEQYF. CDR3 bases: TGTGCCAGCAGTTCCCCGTCCAGGGTGGGCTCCTACGAGCAGTACTTC.